These T cell receptor beta chains were read from a single sample in a study of beta chain features in type 1 diabetes. TCRdb's copy holds only in-frame clones and misses some; the assay was immunoSEQ multiplex PCR. Of 300,000 or so clones in the sample, roughly 13% were seen once. The material sequenced was naive CD4+ T cells from blood. The receptors originated from a woman aged 18 to 35 with type 1 diabetes. The CDR3 runs from the conserved cysteine through the conserved F or W. The order of the fields is V gene, CDR3 length, J gene, CDR3 protein.

>TRBV7-2|15|TRBJ2-5
CASSSRAGFLETQYF
>TRBV7-9|18|TRBJ1-1
CASSLFLITRRMNTEAFF
>TRBV29-1|12|TRBJ2-7
CSVIGGVYEQYF
>TRBV9|15|TRBJ2-7
CASSPRDMARNEQYF
>TRBV5-4|16|TRBJ2-1
CASSRQGPGPQNEQFF
>TRBV18|16|TRBJ2-4
CASSPLQGVAKNIQYF
>TRBV2|12|TRBJ2-5
CASRSQQQTQYF
>TRBV29-1|14|TRBJ1-1
CSVYNIDYGTEAFF
>TRBV6-5|14|TRBJ2-3
CASSYELSTDTQYF
>TRBV10-2|15|TRBJ2-1
CASSEPTSGKNEQFF
>TRBV19|15|TRBJ1-1
CASSVLRSLRTEAFF
>TRBV2|15|TRBJ2-7
CASMTAGRPSYEQYF
>TRBV18|19|TRBJ2-6
CASSPPGRRSNPGANVLTF
>TRBV5-1|15|TRBJ2-3
CASSVVAGASDTQYF
>TRBV19|14|TRBJ2-1
CASSASGRANEQFF
>TRBV5-1|15|TRBJ1-1
CASSLRGPVNTEAFF
>TRBV4-3|17|TRBJ2-3
CASSQEVLAGRRETQYF
>TRBV9|14|TRBJ2-5
CASSAGTGVPKPYF
>TRBV10-3|15|TRBJ2-1
CAITANTGPYGEQFF
>TRBV2|13|TRBJ1-1
CASSFSRLIEAFF
>TRBV6-5|15|TRBJ2-7
CASSFGRGGTYEQYF
>TRBV5-1|17|TRBJ1-2
CASSWNPPGRGNYGYTF
>TRBV6-5|15|TRBJ2-3
CASSYSGTGPDTQYF
>TRBV19|14|TRBJ2-5
CASSIGPGRETQYF
>TRBV30|14|TRBJ2-5
CAGNGGLAGETQYF
>TRBV29-1|11|TRBJ2-7
CSVEDKTRQYF
>TRBV27|14|TRBJ1-2
CASSSDRYVPGYTF
>TRBV4-2|16|TRBJ2-7
CASSQDRGLADYEQYF
>TRBV10-3|13|TRBJ2-7
CAIRDRVLGEQYF
>TRBV15|16|TRBJ2-3
CATSRDRTSVTDTQYF
>TRBV29-1|14|TRBJ2-7
CSVQKGGGLDEQYF
>TRBV5-6|15|TRBJ1-1
CASSPVERVSTEAFF
>TRBV30|13|TRBJ1-5
CAWARTGNQPQHF
>TRBV9|16|TRBJ2-2
CASSSREGRVPGELFF
>TRBV30|11|TRBJ1-1
CAWSRDTEAFF
>TRBV28|15|TRBJ1-1
CASSFYQRGNTEAFF
>TRBV7-9|12|TRBJ1-5
CASSSTQGPQHF
>TRBV5-4|14|TRBJ2-3
CASAPSSSTDTQYF
>TRBV6-5|13|TRBJ2-1
CASSYWSTDEQFF
>TRBV15|15|TRBJ2-5
CATSKGGGPQETQYF
>TRBV27|14|TRBJ1-1
CASSLLRGTTEAFF
>TRBV5-6|16|TRBJ2-1
CASSDRGLAGVWEQFF
>TRBV5-4|16|TRBJ2-7
CASSFGTSGASYEQYF
>TRBV20-1|10|TRBJ2-7
CSAWTYEQYF
>TRBV7-9|13|TRBJ2-3
CASSPGGTDTQYF
>TRBV9|15|TRBJ2-1
CASSVGRGTTKEQFF
>TRBV9|14|TRBJ1-1
CASSLDRGSTEAFF
>TRBV28|12|TRBJ2-5
CASVTGRETQYF
>TRBV18|14|TRBJ2-1
CASSPTTGPVEQFF
>TRBV7-3|14|TRBJ2-1
CASSSPTGSDEQFF
>TRBV4-1|16|TRBJ2-1
CASSQGLQGPLHEQFF
>TRBV11-3|14|TRBJ2-5
CASSLSPAQETQYF
>TRBV11-2|14|TRBJ1-2
CAIKPGFTGAGYTF